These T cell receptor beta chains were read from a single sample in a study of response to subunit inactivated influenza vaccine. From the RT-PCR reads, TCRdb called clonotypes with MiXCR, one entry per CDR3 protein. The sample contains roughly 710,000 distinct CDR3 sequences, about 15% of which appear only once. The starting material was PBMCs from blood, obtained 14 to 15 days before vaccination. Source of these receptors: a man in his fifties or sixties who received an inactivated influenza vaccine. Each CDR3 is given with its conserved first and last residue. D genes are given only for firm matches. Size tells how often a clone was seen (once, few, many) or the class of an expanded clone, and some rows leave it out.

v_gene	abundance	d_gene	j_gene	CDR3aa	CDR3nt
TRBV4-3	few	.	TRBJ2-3	CASSQDLTRGTGTDTQYF	TGCGCCAGCAGCCAAGATCTGACTAGGGGGACTGGCACAGATACGCAGTATTTT
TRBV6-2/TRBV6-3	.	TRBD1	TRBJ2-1	CASSFAPAGTGGNEQFF	TGTGCCAGCAGTTTCGCCCCCGCCGGGACAGGGGGGAATGAGCAGTTCTTC
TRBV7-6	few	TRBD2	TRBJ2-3	CASSLAVRLAGADTQYF	TGTGCCAGCAGCTTAGCGGTTAGGCTAGCGGGAGCAGATACGCAGTATTTT
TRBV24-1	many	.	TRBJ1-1	CATSDAASHTEAFF	TGTGCCACCAGTGACGCGGCCAGCCACACTGAAGCTTTCTTT
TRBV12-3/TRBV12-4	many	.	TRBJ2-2	CASSPGGSGELFF	TGTGCCAGCAGTCCCGGAGGGTCCGGGGAGCTGTTTTTT
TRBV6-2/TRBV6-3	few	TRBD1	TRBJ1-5	CASNDRGPSNQPQHF	TGTGCCAGCAACGACAGGGGCCCATCCAATCAGCCCCAGCATTTT
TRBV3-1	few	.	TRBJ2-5	CASSQDIEEGRKTQYF	TGTGCCAGCAGCCAAGATATTGAGGAGGGCAGGAAGACCCAGTACTTC
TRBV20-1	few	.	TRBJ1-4	CSARALDEKLFF	TGCAGTGCTAGAGCTCTGGATGAAAAACTGTTTTTT
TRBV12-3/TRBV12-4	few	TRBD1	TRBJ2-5	CASTQGAVETQYF	TGTGCCAGCACCCAGGGGGCTGTTGAGACCCAGTACTTC
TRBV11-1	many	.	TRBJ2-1	CASSPNRDEQFF	TGTGCCAGCAGCCCTAACAGGGATGAGCAGTTCTTC